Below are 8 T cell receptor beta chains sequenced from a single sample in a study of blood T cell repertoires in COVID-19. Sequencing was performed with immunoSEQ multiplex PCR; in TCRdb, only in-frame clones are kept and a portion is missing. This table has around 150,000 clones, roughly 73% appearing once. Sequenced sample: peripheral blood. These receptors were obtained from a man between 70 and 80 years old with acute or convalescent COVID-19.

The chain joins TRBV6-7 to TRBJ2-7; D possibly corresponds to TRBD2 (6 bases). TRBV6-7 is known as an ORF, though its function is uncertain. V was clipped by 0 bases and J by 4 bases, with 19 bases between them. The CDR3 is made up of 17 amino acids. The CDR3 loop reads CASSYSLGQLGGYEQYF. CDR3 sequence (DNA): TGTGCCAGCAGTTACTCGCTGGGGCAGCTGGGGGGATACGAGCAGTACTTC.

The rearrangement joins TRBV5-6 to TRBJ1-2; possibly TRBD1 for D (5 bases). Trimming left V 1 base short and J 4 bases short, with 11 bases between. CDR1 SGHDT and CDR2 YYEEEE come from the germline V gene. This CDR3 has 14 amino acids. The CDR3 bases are TGTGCCAGCAGCTTGTTTGGGCAGGGCTATGGCTACACCTTC. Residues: CASSLFGQGYGYTF.

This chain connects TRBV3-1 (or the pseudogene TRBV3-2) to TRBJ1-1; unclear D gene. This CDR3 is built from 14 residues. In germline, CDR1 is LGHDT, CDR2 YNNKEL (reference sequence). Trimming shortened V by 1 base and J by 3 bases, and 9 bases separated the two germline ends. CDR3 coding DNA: TGTGCCAGCAGCCAAGCGTGGGCTGACACTGAAGCTTTCTTT. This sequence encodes CASSQAWADTEAFF.

This CDR3 is CASAPFRGEKLFF. The DNA for the CDR3 is TGTGCTAGTGCCCCGTTCCGGGGTGAAAAACTGTTTTTT. The rearrangement links TRBV12-5 to TRBJ1-4; no reliable D call. This CDR3 spans 13 amino acids. V lost 7 bases, J lost 7 bases, and 13 bases lay in between. Looked up from germline, CDR1 is LGHNT and CDR2 is FRNRAP.

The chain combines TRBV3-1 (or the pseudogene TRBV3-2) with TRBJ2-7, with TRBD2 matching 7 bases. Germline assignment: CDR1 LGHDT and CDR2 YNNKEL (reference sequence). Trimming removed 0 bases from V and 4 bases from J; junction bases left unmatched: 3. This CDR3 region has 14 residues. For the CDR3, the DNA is TGTGCCAGCAGCCAAGACCCTAGCGGTTACGAGCAGTACTTC. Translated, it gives CASSQDPSGYEQYF.

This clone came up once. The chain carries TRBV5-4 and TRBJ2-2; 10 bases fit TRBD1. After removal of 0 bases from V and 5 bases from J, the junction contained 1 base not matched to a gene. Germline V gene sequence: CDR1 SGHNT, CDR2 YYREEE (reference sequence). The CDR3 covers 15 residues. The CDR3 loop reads CASSLVDRGTGELFF. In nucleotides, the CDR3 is TGTGCCAGCAGCTTGGTGGACAGGGGGACCGGGGAGCTGTTTTTT. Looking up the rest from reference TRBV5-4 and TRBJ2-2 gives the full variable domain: ETGVTQSPTHLIKTRGQQVTLRCSSQSGHNTVSWYQQALGQGPQFIFQYYREEENGRGNFPPRFSGLQFPNYSSELNVNALELDDSALYLCASSLVDRGTGELFFGEGSRLTVL.

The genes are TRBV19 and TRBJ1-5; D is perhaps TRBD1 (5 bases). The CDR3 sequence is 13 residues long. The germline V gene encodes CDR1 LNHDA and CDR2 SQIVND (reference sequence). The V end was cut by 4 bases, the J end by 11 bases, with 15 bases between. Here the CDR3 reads CASSRQPQSTQHF. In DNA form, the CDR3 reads TGTGCCAGTAGTAGACAGCCACAATCGACCCAGCATTTT.

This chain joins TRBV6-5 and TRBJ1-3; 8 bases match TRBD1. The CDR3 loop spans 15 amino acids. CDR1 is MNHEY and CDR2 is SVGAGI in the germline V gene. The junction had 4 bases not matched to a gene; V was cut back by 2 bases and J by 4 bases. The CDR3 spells CASSYGQGAGNTIYF. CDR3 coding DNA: TGTGCCAGCAGTTACGGACAGGGTGCCGGAAACACCATATATTTT.